These 25 T cell receptor beta chains were sequenced from one sample in a study of tissue T cells after allogeneic stem cell transplantation. The time point is: mouse harvest day 14 after allogeneic transplant. Tail vein injection delivered 10^7 T-cell-depleted bone marrow cells and 10^6 splenic CD5+ T cells. Data came from immunoSEQ multiplex PCR; TCRdb stores just in-frame clones and leaves some out. The sample yields about 5,200 clones, 33% seen once. Sequenced: skin. The receptors derive from a female BALB/c mouse given C57BL/6 T cells with graft-versus-host disease after an allogeneic hematopoietic cell transplant.

This clone was picked up a small number of times. The germline and genes are mouse ones. The read ends 1 residue before the CDR3 terminus; that terminus is restored from the germline J gene. This chain joins TRBV17 and TRBJ2-7; 9 nucleotides align to TRBD2. The germline CDR1 and CDR2 sequences are MNHDT and YYDKIL. The CDR3 loop spans 13 amino acids. With 3 bases clipped from V and 7 bases from J, the junction kept 4 bases outside the gene matches. CDR3: CASSSGGAGEQYF. CDR3 DNA (partial): TGTGCTAGCAGTAGTGGGGGGGCGGGAGAACAGTAC.

Comment on this clone: Mouse germline and gene names are used. With the read ending 1 residue before the CDR3 end, the germline J gene is used to fill in that end. The chain links TRBV13-1 to TRBJ2-7; TRBD1 agrees at 9 bases. Per the germline V gene, CDR1 is NSHNY and CDR2 is SYGAGN. V lost 2 bases, J lost 0 bases, and 0 bases stayed unmatched. This CDR3 is 14 amino acids long. The CDR3 reads CASSETGGSYEQYF. CDR3 DNA (partial): TGTGCCAGCAGTGAGACAGGGGGCTCCTATGAACAGTAC.

About this clone itself: Genes and germline are mouse. The read terminates 1 residue before the CDR3 end, so the remaining end is supplied by the germline J gene. This rearrangement joins TRBV20 to TRBJ1-3; 7 nucleotides agree with TRBD1. Germline V CDR1 and CDR2: GFQATS, STVNSAI. V was pared by 3 bases and J by 4 bases, with 0 bases of the junction left unmatched. This CDR3 region has 12 residues. CDR3 sequence: CGARQGGNTLYF. Incomplete CDR3 DNA: TGTGGTGCTAGACAGGGGGGAAATACGCTCTAT.

With regard to this clone: Gene names follow the mouse nomenclature. The sequenced fragment ends 1 residue before the CDR3 boundary, so the rest is inferred from the germline J gene. The gene calls are TRBV1 and TRBJ2-7, with TRBD1 identical over 7 bases. The V segment lost 4 bases and the J segment 4 bases; nucleotides outside the gene matches: 1. Germline CDR1 and CDR2: NSQYPW and LRSPGD (reference sequence). The CDR3 length is 12 residues. CDR3: CTCSGGQYEQYF. The DNA read from the CDR3 is TGCACCTGCAGTGGGGGACAGTATGAACAGTAC.

About this clone itself: Genes and germline are mouse. Read data end 1 residue before the CDR3 end; the end is taken from the germline J gene. This sequence joins TRBV26 and TRBJ2-3; 8 positions agree with TRBD2. The trim removed 6 bases at V and 0 bases at J, leaving 5 bases unmatched. CDR3 length: 15 amino acids. The germline CDR1 and CDR2 sequences are KGHPV and FQNQEV (reference sequence). Partial CDR3 DNA: TGTGCCAGCAGGCCTGGGGGGTCTAGTGCAGAAACGCTGTAT. Translation gives CASRPGGSSAETLY. The whole CDR3 sequence reads CASRPGGSSAETLYF.

This clone ranks as medium-sized. Genes and germline are mouse. Here the CDR3 reads CASSLWFNERLFF. The DNA read from the CDR3 is TGTGCCAGCAGTCTGTGGTTCAACGAAAGATTATTT. This rearrangement joins TRBV26 to TRBJ1-4; D is uncertain. Coverage ceases 1 residue before the CDR3 finishes, and the germline J gene fills in the end. The CDR3 covers 13 residues. The germline V gene has CDR1 KGHPV and CDR2 FQNQEV (reference sequence). Trimming pared 1 base from V and 4 bases from J, leaving 4 bases between.

The count of this clone is one. Mouse gene names apply. Sequencing ends 1 residue short of the CDR3 end; the germline J gene provides the rest. This rearrangement joins TRBV26 to TRBJ1-3; D is undetermined. Per the germline V gene, CDR1 is KGHPV and CDR2 is FQNQEV (reference sequence). The CDR3 sequence is 14 residues long. The ends were cut back, 8 bases at V and 2 bases at J, with 13 bases in the middle. The covered CDR3 bases are TGTGCCAGCCGTCCCACAGCGGCTGGAAATACGCTCTAT. It is translated as CASRPTAAGNTLY. The CDR3 in full is CASRPTAAGNTLYF.

Within the sample, this clone is medium-sized. Mouse names are used for the genes. The read gets to within 1 residue of the CDR3 end, and the germline J gene fills in the rest. The chain couples TRBV16 to TRBJ2-7, with 10 positions matching TRBD2. V gave up 2 bases and J gave up 6 bases; unmatched junction bases: 4. Germline V lookup: CDR1 SGHSA, CDR2 FRNQAP. This CDR3 has 14 residues. This CDR3 reads CASSLQDWGFEQYF. CDR3 DNA (partial): TGTGCAAGCAGCTTACAGGACTGGGGGTTTGAACAGTAC.

Regarding this clone: Gene names and germline match the mouse. The read gets to within 1 residue of the CDR3 end, and the germline J gene fills in the rest. The identical CDR3 is also encoded by other nucleotide sequences in the sample. The chain links TRBV13-1 to TRBJ2-3; 8 nucleotides align to TRBD2. Germline CDR1 reads NSHNY; CDR2 reads SYGAGN. Germline trimming cut 0 bases from V and 3 bases from J; bases unmatched to any gene: 6. The CDR3 is 16 amino acids. The CDR3 spells CASSDGGGQGAETLYF. The CDR3 bases that were read are TGTGCCAGCAGTGATGGGGGGGGGCAGGGGGCAGAAACGCTGTAT.

This clone was observed a single time. Genes and germline are mouse. Read data end 1 residue before the CDR3 end; the end is taken from the germline J gene. V and J are TRBV13-1 and TRBJ1-1, with D tentatively TRBD1 (5 bases). Trimming took 3 bases from V and 2 from J, leaving 11 bases between them. CDR1 NSHNY and CDR2 SYGAGN come from the germline V gene. The CDR3 has 14 amino acids. The DNA read from the CDR3 is TGTGCCAGCAGTGGGCCGGACATCAACACAGAAGTCTTC. This translates into CASSGPDINTEVF. The full CDR3 reads CASSGPDINTEVFF.

This clone was seen only a few times. Gene and germline names: mouse. Read data end 1 residue before the CDR3 end; the end is taken from the germline J gene. The gene calls are TRBV2 and TRBJ2-7, with 9 bases aligning to TRBD2. The CDR3 spans 14 residues. Germline CDR1 and CDR2: LGHNA and YSYQKL. Trimming cost V 3 bases and J 3 bases; bases outside gene matches: 3. The covered CDR3 bases are TGTGCCAGCAGCCAGGCGACTGGGGGCTATGAACAGTAC. Protein product: CASSQATGGYEQY. The CDR3 as a whole reads CASSQATGGYEQYF.

This clone is labeled medium-sized. Genes here carry mouse names. The sequence runs out 1 residue before the end of the CDR3; the remainder is reconstructed from the germline J gene. This chain uses TRBV26 with TRBJ1-3; D perhaps matches TRBD1 (6 bases). Per the germline V gene, CDR1 is KGHPV and CDR2 is FQNQEV (reference sequence). The CDR3 extends over 14 amino acids. Trimming stripped 4 bases from V and 1 base from J, with 8 bases between. The DNA read from the CDR3 is TGTGCCAGCAGTCCCCAGGGGTCTGGAAATACGCTCTAT. Protein: CASSPQGSGNTLY. The full CDR3 protein is CASSPQGSGNTLYF.

In this sample, this clone turned up a few times. Gene names follow the mouse nomenclature. Read coverage stops 1 residue before the CDR3 terminus; the germline J gene supplies the remainder. This sequence joins TRBV16 and TRBJ1-2, with D hard to call. The length of the CDR3 is 13 residues. CDR1 is SGHSA and CDR2 is FRNQAP in the germline V gene. V was pared by 3 bases and J by 0 bases, with 5 bases between. The CDR3 here is CASSFGANSDYTF. CDR3 DNA, as far as it was read: TGTGCAAGCAGCTTCGGGGCAAACTCCGACTACACC.

A note on this clone: Mouse germline and gene names are used. The read finishes 1 residue shy of the CDR3 end, and the germline J gene is used to complete it. This chain links TRBV5 with TRBJ2-3, with TRBD2 identical over 9 bases. The J segment lost 0 bases and the V segment lost 4 bases, leaving 2 bases of the junction unmatched. The V gene's germline CDR1 is LGHNA and CDR2 YNLKQL (reference sequence). There are 15 residues in the CDR3. The sequenced CDR3 bases are TGTGCCAGCAGCCTCGGACTGGGGAGTGCAGAAACGCTGTAT. This codes for CASSLGLGSAETLY. The whole CDR3 reads CASSLGLGSAETLYF.

Turning to this clone: All gene names here are mouse names. Partial CDR3 DNA: TGTGCTAGCAGGGACAGCAACGAAAGATTATTT. Protein product: CASRDSNERLF. The entire CDR3 reads CASRDSNERLFF. The chain carries TRBV29 and TRBJ1-4, with D possibly TRBD1 on 6 matching bases. The DNA ends 1 residue before the CDR3 does, and the rest of the CDR3 is filled in from the germline J gene. The CDR3 has 12 residues. Germline V CDR1 and CDR2: MSHET, SYDVDS. Trimming pared 6 bases from V and 4 bases from J, leaving 6 bases between.

In regard to this clone: The gene names given are mouse names. The sequence runs out 1 residue before the end of the CDR3; the remainder is reconstructed from the germline J gene. This chain joins TRBV26 and TRBJ2-4; the D call may be TRBD1 or TRBD2 (5 bases each). Per the germline V gene, CDR1 is KGHPV and CDR2 is FQNQEV (reference sequence). This CDR3 has 16 residues. Trimming took 2 bases from V and 0 from J, leaving 12 bases between them. The CDR3 bases that were read are TGTGCCAGCAGTCTGGCGGGGCCGGGTAGTCAAAACACCTTGTAC. Its translation: CASSLAGPGSQNTLY. The whole CDR3 reads CASSLAGPGSQNTLYF.

A note on this clone: Genes here carry mouse names. The read terminates 1 residue before the CDR3 end, so the remaining end is supplied by the germline J gene. This chain links TRBV3 with TRBJ1-4; the match to TRBD1 covers 7 bases. Trimming cost V 5 bases and J 0 bases; bases outside gene matches: 3. Germline V gene lookup returns CDR1 SNHLY and CDR2 FYNGKV (reference sequence). The CDR3 has 15 amino acids. CDR3 DNA (partial): TGTGCCAGCAGCCGACAGGGTTTTTCCAACGAAAGATTATTT. This sequence encodes CASSRQGFSNERLF. The whole CDR3 is CASSRQGFSNERLFF.

With regard to this clone: Germline and genes: mouse. CDR3 protein: CASSDRDTQYF. CDR3 bases read: TGTGCCAGCAGTGATCGGGACACCCAGTAC. The gene calls are TRBV13-1 and TRBJ2-5; D gene ambiguous. With the read ending 1 residue before the CDR3 end, the germline J gene is used to fill in that end. Germline V CDR1 and CDR2: NSHNY, SYGAGN. This CDR3 region has 11 residues. The germline V and J ends were trimmed by 1 base and 6 bases, with 3 bases remaining between them.

On this clone itself: The gene names here belong to mouse. The sequence runs out 1 residue before the end of the CDR3; the remainder is reconstructed from the germline J gene. The chain couples TRBV12-2 to TRBJ2-5, with 9 bases matching TRBD2. CDR3 length: 14 amino acids. V was clipped by 3 bases and J by 6 bases; unmatched bases: 6. Germline CDR1 is SGHLS and CDR2 is HYDKME. The covered CDR3 bases are TGTGCCAGCTCTGTCGACTGGGGGAGGGACACCCAGTAC. Its translation: CASSVDWGRDTQY. The complete CDR3 sequence is CASSVDWGRDTQYF.

Comments on this clone: Mouse germline and gene names are used. The read gets to within 1 residue of the CDR3 end, and the germline J gene fills in the rest. V gene TRBV4 combines with J gene TRBJ2-5, with 8 bases aligning to TRBD2. The CDR3 runs 16 residues. Per the germline V gene, CDR1 is LGHDT and CDR2 is YNNKQL (reference sequence). Trimming cost V 5 bases and J 0 bases; bases outside gene matches: 7. The CDR3 is CASSPTGGFNQDTQYF. The covered CDR3 bases are TGTGCCAGCAGCCCAACTGGGGGATTTAACCAAGACACCCAGTAC.

This clone rates as medium-sized. Each gene name is a mouse one. The CDR3 end lies 1 residue beyond the end of the read and is filled in from the germline J gene. The V and J genes are TRBV3 and TRBJ2-5, with 11 bases fitting TRBD2. CDR3 length: 14 residues. The V gene's germline CDR1 is SNHLY and CDR2 FYNGKV (reference sequence). V was clipped by 5 bases and J by 6 bases; unmatched bases: 4. CDR3 loop: CASSGLGGGDTQYF. The DNA read from the CDR3 is TGTGCCAGCAGCGGACTGGGGGGTGGGGACACCCAGTAC.

This clone is deemed medium-sized (0.01 to 0.1%). Here the gene names and germline are mouse. The CDR3 is cut off 1 residue early in the read; its end comes from the germline J gene. The rearrangement joins TRBV23 to TRBJ1-1; TRBD1 is the table's D call, not checked against the DNA. The CDR3 loop spans 15 amino acids. Germline loops: CDR1 KGHTA, CDR2 FQNQQP. Incomplete CDR3 DNA: TGCTCCAGCAGTCGGGACAGGGGGCAGAACACAGAAGTCTTC. Its protein product is CSSSRDRGQNTEVF. The CDR3, in full, reads CSSSRDRGQNTEVFF.

As for this clone: Gene names are mouse gene names. The read halts 1 residue ahead of the CDR3 end, with the missing end drawn from the germline J gene. The genes are TRBV26 and TRBJ1-1, with D maybe TRBD1 (5 bases). This CDR3 has 14 residues. V gave up 1 base and J gave up 4 bases, with 10 bases separating them. Germline V gene sequence: CDR1 KGHPV, CDR2 FQNQEV (reference sequence). The CDR3 protein is CASSLYQGGTEVFF. The sequenced CDR3 bases are TGTGCCAGCAGTCTGTACCAGGGCGGCACAGAAGTCTTC.

By sample fraction, this clone is medium-sized (0.01 to 0.1%). Mouse gene names apply. With the read ending 1 residue before the CDR3 end, the germline J gene is used to fill in that end. J is TRBJ1-3 and V is TRBV26; perhaps TRBD1 as D (5 bases). CDR1 is KGHPV and CDR2 is FQNQEV in the germline V gene (reference sequence). The CDR3 contains 14 residues. V lost 7 bases, J lost 0 bases, and 10 bases lay in between. The CDR3 bases that were read are TGTGCCAGCAACGACAGATTTTCTGGAAATACGCTCTAT. Translated: CASNDRFSGNTLY. The entire CDR3 sequence reads CASNDRFSGNTLYF.

Turning to this clone: All gene names here are mouse names. CDR3 DNA (partial): TGTGCCAGCAGTCTCCCGGGACATCAAGACACCCAGTAC. Its translation is CASSLPGHQDTQY. The whole CDR3 reads CASSLPGHQDTQYF. This chain uses TRBV26 with TRBJ2-5, with a possible D match to TRBD1 (6 bases). The read is 1 residue too short to cover the CDR3 end, so that end is filled in from the germline J gene. The CDR3 length is 14 residues. CDR1 is KGHPV, CDR2 FQNQEV, per germline (reference sequence). V lost 3 bases, J lost 3 bases, and 10 bases lay in between.